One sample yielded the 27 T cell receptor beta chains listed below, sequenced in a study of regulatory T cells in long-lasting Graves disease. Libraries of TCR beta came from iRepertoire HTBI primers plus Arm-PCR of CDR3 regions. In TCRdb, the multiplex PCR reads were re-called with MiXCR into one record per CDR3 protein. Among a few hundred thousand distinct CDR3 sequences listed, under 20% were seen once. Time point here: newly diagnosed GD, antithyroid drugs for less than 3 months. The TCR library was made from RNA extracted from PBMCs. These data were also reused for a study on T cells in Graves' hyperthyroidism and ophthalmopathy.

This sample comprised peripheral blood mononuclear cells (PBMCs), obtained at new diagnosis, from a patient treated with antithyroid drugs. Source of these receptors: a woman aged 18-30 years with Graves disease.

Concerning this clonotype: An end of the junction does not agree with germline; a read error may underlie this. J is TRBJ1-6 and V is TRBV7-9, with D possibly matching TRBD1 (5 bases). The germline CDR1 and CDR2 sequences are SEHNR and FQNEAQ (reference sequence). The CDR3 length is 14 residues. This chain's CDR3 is CASSQGLLNSPPHF. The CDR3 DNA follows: TGTGCCAGCAGCCAGGGACTGCTTAATTCACCCCCCCACTTT.

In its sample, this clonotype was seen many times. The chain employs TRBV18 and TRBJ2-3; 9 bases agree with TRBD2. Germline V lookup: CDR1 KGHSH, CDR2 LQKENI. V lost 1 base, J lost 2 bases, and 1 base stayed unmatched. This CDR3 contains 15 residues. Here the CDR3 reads CASSPLAGDTDTQYF. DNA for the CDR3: TGTGCCAGCTCACCACTAGCGGGGGACACAGATACGCAGTATTTT. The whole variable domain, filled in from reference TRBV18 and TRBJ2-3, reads NAGVMQNPRHLVRRRGQEARLRCSPMKGHSHVYWYRQLPEEGLKFMVYLQKENIIDESGMPKERFSAEFPKEGPSILRIQQVVRGDSAAYFCASSPLAGDTDTQYFGPGTRLTVL.

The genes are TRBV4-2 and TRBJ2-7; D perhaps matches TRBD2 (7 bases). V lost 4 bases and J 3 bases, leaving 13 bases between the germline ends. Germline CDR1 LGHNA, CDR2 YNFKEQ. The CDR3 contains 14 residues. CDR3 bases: TGTGCCAGCAGCCGTGCAGGGGAGGGCTACGAGCAGTACTTC. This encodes CASSRAGEGYEQYF.

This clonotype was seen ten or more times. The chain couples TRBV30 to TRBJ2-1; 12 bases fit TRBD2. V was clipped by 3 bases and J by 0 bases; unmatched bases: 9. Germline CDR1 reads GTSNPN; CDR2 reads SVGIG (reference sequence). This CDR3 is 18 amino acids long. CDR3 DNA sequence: TGTGCCTGGAGGACTAGCGGGGGTTCCTCCCGCTCCTACAATGAGCAGTTCTTC. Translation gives CAWRTSGGSSRSYNEQFF.

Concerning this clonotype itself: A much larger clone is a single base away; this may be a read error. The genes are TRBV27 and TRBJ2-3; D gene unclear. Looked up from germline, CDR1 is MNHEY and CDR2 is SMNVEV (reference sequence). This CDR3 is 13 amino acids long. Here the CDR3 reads CASSYSATDTRYF. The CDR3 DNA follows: TGTGCCAGCAGTTACTCAGCCACAGATACGCGGTATTTT.

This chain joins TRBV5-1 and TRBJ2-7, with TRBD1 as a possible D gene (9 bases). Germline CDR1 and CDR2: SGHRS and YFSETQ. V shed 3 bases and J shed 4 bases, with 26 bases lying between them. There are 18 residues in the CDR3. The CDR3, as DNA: TGCGCCAGCAGCTCACCGGGACAGGGAACTAGCGGAAGATACGAGCAGTACTTC. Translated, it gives CASSSPGQGTSGRYEQYF.

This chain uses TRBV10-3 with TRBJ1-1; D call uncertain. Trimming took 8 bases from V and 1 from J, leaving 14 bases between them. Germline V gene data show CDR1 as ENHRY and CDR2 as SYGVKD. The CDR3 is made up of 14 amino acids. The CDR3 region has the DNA TGTGCCATCTTTGGCGGGCCTCGGAACACTGAAGCTTTCTTT. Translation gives CAIFGGPRNTEAFF.

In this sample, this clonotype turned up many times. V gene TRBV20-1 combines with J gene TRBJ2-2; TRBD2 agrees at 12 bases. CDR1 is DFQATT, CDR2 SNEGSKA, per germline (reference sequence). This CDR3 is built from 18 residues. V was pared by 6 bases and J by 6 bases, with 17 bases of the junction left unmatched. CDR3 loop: CSAMGTSGLPQRAGELFF. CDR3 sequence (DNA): TGCAGTGCCATGGGGACTAGCGGGCTCCCCCAACGGGCCGGGGAGCTGTTTTTT.

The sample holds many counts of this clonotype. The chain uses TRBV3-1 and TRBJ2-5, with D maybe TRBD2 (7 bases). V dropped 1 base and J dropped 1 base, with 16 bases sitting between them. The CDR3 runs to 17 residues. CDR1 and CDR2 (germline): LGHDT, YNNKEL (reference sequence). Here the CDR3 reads CASSQGQRRGPQETQYF. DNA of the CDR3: TGTGCCAGCAGCCAAGGGCAAAGGCGGGGGCCCCAAGAGACCCAGTACTTC.

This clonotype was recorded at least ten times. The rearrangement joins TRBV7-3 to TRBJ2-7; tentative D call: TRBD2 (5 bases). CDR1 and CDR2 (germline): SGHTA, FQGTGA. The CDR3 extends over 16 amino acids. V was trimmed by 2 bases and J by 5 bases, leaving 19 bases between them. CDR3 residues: CASSLAGGSFSNEQYF. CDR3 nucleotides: TGTGCCAGCAGCTTAGCGGGTGGGTCCTTTTCGAACGAGCAGTACTTC.

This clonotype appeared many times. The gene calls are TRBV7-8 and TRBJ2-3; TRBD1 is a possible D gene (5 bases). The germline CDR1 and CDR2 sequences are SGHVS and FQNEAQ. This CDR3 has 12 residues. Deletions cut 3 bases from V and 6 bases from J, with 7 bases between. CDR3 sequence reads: CASSFKGDTQYF. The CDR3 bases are TGTGCCAGCAGCTTTAAGGGGGATACGCAGTATTTT. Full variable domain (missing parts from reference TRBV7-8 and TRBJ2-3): GAGVSQSPRYKVAKRGQDVALRCDPISGHVSLFWYQQALGQGPEFLTYFQNEAQLDKSGLPSDRFFAERPEGSVSTLKIQRTQQEDSAVYLCASSFKGDTQYFGPGTRLTVL.

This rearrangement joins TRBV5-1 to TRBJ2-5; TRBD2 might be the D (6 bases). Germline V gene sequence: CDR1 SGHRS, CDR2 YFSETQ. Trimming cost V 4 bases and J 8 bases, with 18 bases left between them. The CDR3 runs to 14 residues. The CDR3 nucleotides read TGCGCCAGCAGCCGCGGGGCCTCATTGGAAACCCAGTACTTC. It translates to CASSRGASLETQYF.

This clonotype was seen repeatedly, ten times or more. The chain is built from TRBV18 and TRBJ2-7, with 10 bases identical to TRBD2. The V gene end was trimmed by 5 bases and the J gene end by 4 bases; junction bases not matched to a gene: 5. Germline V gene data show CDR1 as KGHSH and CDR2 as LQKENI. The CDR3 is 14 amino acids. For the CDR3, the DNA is TGTGCCAGCTCAAGACTAGCGGGTGAATACGAGCAGTACTTC. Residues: CASSRLAGEYEQYF.

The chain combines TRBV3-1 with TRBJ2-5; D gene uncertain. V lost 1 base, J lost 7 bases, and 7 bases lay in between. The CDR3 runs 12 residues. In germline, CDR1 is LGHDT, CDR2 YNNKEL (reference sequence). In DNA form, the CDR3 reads TGTGCCAGCAGCCAAGTACGGGCGACCCAGTACTTC. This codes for CASSQVRATQYF.

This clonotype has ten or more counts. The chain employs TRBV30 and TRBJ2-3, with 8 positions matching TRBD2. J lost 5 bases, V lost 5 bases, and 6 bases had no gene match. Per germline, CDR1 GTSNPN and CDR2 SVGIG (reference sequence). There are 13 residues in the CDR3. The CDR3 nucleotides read TGTGCCTGGGAAGCGGGAGAGAAAGATACGCAGTATTTT. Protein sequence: CAWEAGEKDTQYF.

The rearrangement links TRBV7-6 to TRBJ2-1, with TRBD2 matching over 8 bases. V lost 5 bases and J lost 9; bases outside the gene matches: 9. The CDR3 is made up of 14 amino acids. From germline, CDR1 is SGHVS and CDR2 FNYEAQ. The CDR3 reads CASSPPRGASEQFF. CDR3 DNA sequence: TGTGCCAGCAGCCCACCGCGGGGGGCTAGTGAGCAGTTCTTC.

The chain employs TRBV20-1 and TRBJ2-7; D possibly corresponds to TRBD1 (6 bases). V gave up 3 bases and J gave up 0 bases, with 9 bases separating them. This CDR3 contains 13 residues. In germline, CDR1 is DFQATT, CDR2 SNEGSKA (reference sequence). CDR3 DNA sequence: TGCAGTGCTAGTGGGACACGCTCCTACGAGCAGTACTTC. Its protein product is CSASGTRSYEQYF.

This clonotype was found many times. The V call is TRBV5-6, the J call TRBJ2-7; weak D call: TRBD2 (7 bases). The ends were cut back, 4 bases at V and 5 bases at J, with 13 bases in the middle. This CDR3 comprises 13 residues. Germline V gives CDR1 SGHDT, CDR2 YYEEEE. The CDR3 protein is CASSRGGEDEQYF. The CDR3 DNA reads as TGTGCCAGCAGCCGAGGGGGGGAAGACGAGCAGTACTTC.

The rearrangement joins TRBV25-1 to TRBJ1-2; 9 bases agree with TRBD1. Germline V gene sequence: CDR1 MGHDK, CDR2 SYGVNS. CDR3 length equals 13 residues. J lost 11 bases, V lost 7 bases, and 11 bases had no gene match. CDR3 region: CASNTPGTGTYTF. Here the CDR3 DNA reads TGTGCCAGCAATACCCCCGGGACAGGGACATACACCTTC.

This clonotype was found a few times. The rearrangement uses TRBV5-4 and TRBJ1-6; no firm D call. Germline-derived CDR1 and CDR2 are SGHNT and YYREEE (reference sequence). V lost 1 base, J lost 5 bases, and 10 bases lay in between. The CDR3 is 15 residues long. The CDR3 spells CASSLPGGDNSPLHF. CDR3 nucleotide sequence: TGTGCCAGCAGCTTGCCAGGTGGTGATAATTCACCCCTCCACTTT.

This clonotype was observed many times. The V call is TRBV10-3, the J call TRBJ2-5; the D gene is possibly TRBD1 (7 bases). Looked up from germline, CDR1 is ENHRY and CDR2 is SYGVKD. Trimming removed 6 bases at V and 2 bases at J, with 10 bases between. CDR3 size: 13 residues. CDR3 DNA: TGTGCCATCAGGCGGGACAGACAAGAGACCCAGTACTTC. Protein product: CAIRRDRQETQYF.

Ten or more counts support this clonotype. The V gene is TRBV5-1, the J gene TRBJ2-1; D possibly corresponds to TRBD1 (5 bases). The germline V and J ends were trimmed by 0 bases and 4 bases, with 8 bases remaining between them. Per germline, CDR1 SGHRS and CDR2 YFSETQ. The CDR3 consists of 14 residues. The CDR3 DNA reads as TGCGCCAGCAGCTTGGGACAGAATTACAATGAGCAGTTCTTC. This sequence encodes CASSLGQNYNEQFF.

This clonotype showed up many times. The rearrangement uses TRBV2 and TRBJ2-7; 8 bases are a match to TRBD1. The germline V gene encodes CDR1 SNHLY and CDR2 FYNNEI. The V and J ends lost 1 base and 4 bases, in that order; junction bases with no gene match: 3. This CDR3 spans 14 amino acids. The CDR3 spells CASSEGTGWYEQYF. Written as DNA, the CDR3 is TGTGCCAGCAGTGAAGGGACAGGGTGGTACGAGCAGTACTTC.

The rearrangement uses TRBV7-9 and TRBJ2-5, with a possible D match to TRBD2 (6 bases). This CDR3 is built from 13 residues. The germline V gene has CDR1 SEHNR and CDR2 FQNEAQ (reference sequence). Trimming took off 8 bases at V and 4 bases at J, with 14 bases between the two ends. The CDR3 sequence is CASGTSLVETQYF. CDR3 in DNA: TGTGCCAGCGGCACTAGCCTCGTAGAGACCCAGTACTTC.

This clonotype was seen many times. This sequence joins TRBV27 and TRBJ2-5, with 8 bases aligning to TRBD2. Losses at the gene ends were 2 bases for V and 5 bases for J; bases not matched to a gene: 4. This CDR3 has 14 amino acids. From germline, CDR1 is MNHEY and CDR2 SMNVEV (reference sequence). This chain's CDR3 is CASSLGTRWETQYF. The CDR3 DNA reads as TGTGCCAGCAGTTTAGGGACTAGATGGGAGACCCAGTACTTC.

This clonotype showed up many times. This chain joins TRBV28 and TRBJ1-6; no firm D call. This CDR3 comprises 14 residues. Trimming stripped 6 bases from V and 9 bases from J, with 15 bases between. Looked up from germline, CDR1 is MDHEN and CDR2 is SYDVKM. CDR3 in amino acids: CASRWGTRSSPLHF. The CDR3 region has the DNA TGTGCCAGCAGGTGGGGTACCCGGAGTTCACCCCTCCACTTT.

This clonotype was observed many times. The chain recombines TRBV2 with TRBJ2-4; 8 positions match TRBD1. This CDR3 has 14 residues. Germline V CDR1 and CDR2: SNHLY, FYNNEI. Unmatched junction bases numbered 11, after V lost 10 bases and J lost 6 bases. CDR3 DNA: TGTGCCACCTCAAGGGCAGGGGGCGCAAACATTCAGTACTTC. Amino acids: CATSRAGGANIQYF.